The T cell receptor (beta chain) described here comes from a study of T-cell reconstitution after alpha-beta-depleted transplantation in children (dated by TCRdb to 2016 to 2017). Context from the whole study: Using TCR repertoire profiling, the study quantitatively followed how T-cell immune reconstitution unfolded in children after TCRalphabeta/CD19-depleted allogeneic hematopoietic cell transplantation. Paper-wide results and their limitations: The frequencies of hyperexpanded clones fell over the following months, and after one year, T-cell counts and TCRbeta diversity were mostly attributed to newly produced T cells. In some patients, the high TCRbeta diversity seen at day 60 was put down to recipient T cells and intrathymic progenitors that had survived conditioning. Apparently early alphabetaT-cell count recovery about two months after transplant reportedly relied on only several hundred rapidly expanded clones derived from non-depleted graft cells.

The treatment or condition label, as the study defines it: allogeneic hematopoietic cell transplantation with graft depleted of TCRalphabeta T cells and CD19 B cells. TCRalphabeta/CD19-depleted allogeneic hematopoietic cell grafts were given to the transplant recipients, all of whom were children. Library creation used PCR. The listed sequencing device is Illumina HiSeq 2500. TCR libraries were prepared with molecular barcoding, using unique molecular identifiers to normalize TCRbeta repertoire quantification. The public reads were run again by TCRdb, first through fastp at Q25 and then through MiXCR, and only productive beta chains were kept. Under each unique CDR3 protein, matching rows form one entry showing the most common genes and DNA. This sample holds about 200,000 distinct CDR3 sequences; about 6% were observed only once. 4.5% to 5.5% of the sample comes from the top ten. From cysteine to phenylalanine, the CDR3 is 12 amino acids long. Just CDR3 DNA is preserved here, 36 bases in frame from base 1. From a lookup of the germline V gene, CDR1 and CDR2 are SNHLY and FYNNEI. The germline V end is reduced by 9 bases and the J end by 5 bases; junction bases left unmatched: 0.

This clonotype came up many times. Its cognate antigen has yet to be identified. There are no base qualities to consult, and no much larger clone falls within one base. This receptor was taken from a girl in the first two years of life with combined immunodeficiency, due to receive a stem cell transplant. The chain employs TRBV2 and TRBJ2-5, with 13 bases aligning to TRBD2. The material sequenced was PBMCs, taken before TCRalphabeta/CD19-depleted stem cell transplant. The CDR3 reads CARGLAGETQYF. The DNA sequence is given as TGTGCCAGGGGACTAGCGGGGGAGACCCAGTACTTC.